This entry concerns a single T cell receptor beta chain. What it binds is not known. Researchers ran the PCR with 60 Vbeta and 13 Jbeta primers. As handled by the study authors: In a later analysis, some 10 million of 65 million to 90 million unique beta chains occurred in at least two donors. TCRdb keeps only in-frame clones here, not all; method: immunoSEQ multiplex PCR. The DNA was the basis for D and trimming; V, J and clone size are from that table. This table holds 150,000 to 200,000 clones, roughly 67% found once. Germline values: CDR1 SGHRS, CDR2 YFSETQ. The CDR3 is made up of 18 amino acids. With 0 bases removed from V and 4 bases from J, the gap between germline ends came to 20 bases. The data originate from a study of cytomegalovirus exposure and HLA in healthy donors. Study-wide points: Rarity held for most TCR sequences, but there were some public TCRs that occurred in many donors.

The rearrangement joins TRBV5-1 to TRBJ1-3; tentative D call: TRBD1 (5 bases). The TCR comes from a woman aged 18-35 years in good health and CMV-seropositive. Specimen: PBMCs. The CDR3 coding sequence is TGCGCCAGCAGCTTGGCTTCAGCAGGGTACTTCTCCGGAAACACCATATATTTT. Translating gives CASSLASAGYFSGNTIYF.